The rows below give T cell receptor beta chains drawn from one sample of a study of T cell repertoires in cytomegalovirus infection. Their specific antigens are unknown. TCRdb called the reads again in MiXCR, with one record for every CDR3 protein. Here the sample spans about 700,000 distinct CDR3 sequences, around 31% being singletons. The specimen was cultured PBMCs, collected from culture after CMV antigen stimulation. These receptor sequences come from a human donor in good health (CMV status not recorded). Some clones in this sample may be carry-over from other donors' samples. The CDR3 runs from the conserved cysteine through the conserved F or W. A D gene is named only where the DNA matches it firmly. Clone size appears in some rows only: once, few, many, or a class for an expanded clone.

. . TRBJ2-7 TRBV20-1 CSASEPGSGSVEQYF TGCAGTGCTAGTGAACCGGGATCCGGGAGCGTCGAGCAGTACTTC
TRBD1 . TRBJ2-7 TRBV19 CASSTGTGVYEQYF TGTGCCAGTAGTACCGGGACAGGGGTTTACGAGCAGTACTTC
. few TRBJ2-1 TRBV12-3/TRBV12-4 CASSLGPLSEQFF TGTGCCAGCAGTTTGGGCCCTTTAAGTGAGCAGTTCTTC
. few TRBJ1-5 TRBV28 CASSFGGPIQPQHF TGTGCCAGCAGTTTCGGGGGACCCATTCAGCCCCAGCATTTT
. . TRBJ1-5 TRBV12-3/TRBV12-4 CASSFGGVGQPQHF TGTGCCAGCAGTTTCGGGGGGGTGGGGCAGCCCCAGCATTTT
. few TRBJ1-6 TRBV7-8 CASSPYNLEGSPLHF TGTGCCAGCAGCCCGTACAACTTGGAGGGTTCACCCCTCCACTTT
. many TRBJ2-1 TRBV7-2 CASSLYQRSNEQFF TGTGCCAGCAGCTTATATCAGCGATCCAATGAGCAGTTCTTC
. . TRBJ2-7 TRBV7-4 CAGQGPWDEQYF TGTGCCGGTCAAGGACCCTGGGACGAGCAGTACTTC
TRBD1 many TRBJ2-3 TRBV7-8 CASSSLTGLGTDTQYF TGTGCCAGCAGCTCCCTGACAGGGTTGGGAACAGATACGCAGTATTTT
TRBD2 many TRBJ2-7 TRBV7-2 CASSLAGGGVSYEQYF TGTGCCAGCAGCTTAGCTGGGGGGGGGGTATCCTACGAGCAGTACTTC
. . TRBJ2-2 TRBV11-2 CASSLGRGPDPGELFF TGTGCCAGCAGCCTGGGTCGGGGGCCGGACCCCGGGGAGCTGTTTTTT
TRBD1 . TRBJ2-1 TRBV5-4 CASSPDRAPYNEQFF TGTGCCAGCAGCCCAGACAGGGCCCCCTACAATGAGCAGTTCTTC
TRBD1 few TRBJ2-3 TRBV6-5 CASSRDRGQDTQYF TGTGCCAGCAGCAGGGACAGGGGGCAAGATACGCAGTATTTT
. . TRBJ1-2 TRBV20-1 CSATDGLGYTF TGCAGTGCGACCGACGGACTAGGCTACACCTTC
. few TRBJ2-5 TRBV20-1 CSASRGGEETQYF TGCAGTGCTAGTCGTGGCGGAGAAGAGACCCAGTACTTC
. few TRBJ1-5 TRBV6-1 CASSASSWTASLSNQPQHF TGTGCCAGCAGTGCATCCTCATGGACAGCTAGCCTTAGCAATCAGCCCCAGCATTTT
TRBD1 . TRBJ2-7 TRBV18 CASSQPPGQYSYEQYF TGTGCCAGCTCACAGCCTCCGGGACAGTACTCCTACGAGCAGTACTTC
. . TRBJ1-5 TRBV12-3/TRBV12-4 CASSLSRLQPQHF TGTGCCAGCAGTTTATCCCGACTACAGCCCCAGCATTTT
TRBD2 . TRBJ2-2 TRBV6-6 CASGETGGPGELFF TGTGCCAGCGGAGAGACGGGGGGTCCCGGGGAGCTGTTTTTT
TRBD1 . TRBJ2-7 TRBV7-2 CASSLRWGTGLSYEQYF TGTGCCAGCAGCTTGAGGTGGGGGACAGGACTATCCTACGAGCAGTACTTC
TRBD1 . TRBJ2-1 TRBV5-6 CAGGQWSDEQFF TGTGCCGGGGGACAGTGGAGCGATGAGCAGTTCTTC
. . TRBJ2-3 TRBV11-2 CASSPQTTDTQYF TGTGCCAGCAGCCCCCAGACCACAGATACGCAGTATTTT
. . TRBJ1-1 TRBV7-2 CASSPIANTEAFF TGTGCCAGCAGCCCCATTGCGAACACTGAAGCTTTCTTT